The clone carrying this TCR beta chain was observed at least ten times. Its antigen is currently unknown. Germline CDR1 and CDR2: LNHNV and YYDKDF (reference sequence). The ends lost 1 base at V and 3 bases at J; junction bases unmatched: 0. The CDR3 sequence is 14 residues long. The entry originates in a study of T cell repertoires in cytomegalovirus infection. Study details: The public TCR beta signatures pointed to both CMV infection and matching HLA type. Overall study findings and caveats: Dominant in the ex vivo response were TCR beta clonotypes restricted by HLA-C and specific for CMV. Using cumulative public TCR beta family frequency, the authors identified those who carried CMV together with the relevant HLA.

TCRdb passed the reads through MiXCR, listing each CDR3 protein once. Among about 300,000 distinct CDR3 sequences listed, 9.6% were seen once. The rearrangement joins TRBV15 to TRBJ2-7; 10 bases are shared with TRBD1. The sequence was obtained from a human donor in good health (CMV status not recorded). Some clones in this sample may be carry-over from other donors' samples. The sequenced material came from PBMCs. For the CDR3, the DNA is TGTGCCACCAGCAGAGGGACAGGGGGCTACGAGCAGTACTTC. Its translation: CATSRGTGGYEQYF.